This TCR beta chain was captured in a study of neurological immune-mediated disorders (dated by TCRdb to 2018 to 2020). In terms of the full investigation: The study compared peripheral blood TCR-beta repertoires of HTLV-I-associated myelopathy (HAM/TSP) patients, multiple sclerosis patients and healthy controls using UMI-based sequencing. The 100 to 110 TCR-beta libraries covered PBMC samples along with longitudinal samples, technical triplicates, and paired sorted CD4+ and CD8+ T-cell subsets. The cohort comprised some 71 subjects: some 14 HAM/TSP patients, some 34 multiple sclerosis patients and some 20 healthy controls. The investigation overall reported the following: TCR clonal expansion was highest in HAM/TSP patients and lowest in MS patients, with MS patients falling below even healthy controls. No identical CDR3 amino acid sequences were found to be shared among expanded clones across subjects, suggesting that TCR-beta repertoires were private in all groups.

This clonotype has at least ten counts. Its antigen specificity is not known. At one boundary the junction diverges from the germline segment, which might be a read error. To synthesize cDNA, template-switch 5'RACE was performed with a primer carrying a 10-nucleotide random unique molecular identifier so that each TCR transcript was tagged. Over 170 million TCR-beta sequences, covering 15-18 subjects, were produced in each sequencing run. The RNeasy kit was used for extraction of total RNA. The KAPA Real-time Library Amplification kit was used to amplify TCR-beta VDJ regions with primers targeting the TCR constant region and the 5'RACE anchor. Sample indexes and Illumina adaptors were added in a first PCR, and a second PCR then increased library yield. After purification with Ampure beads, the TCR product of roughly 650 bp was size-selected on a 2% E-gel SizeSelection system. Before pooling, library quality was assessed on a Bioanalyzer, concentration was determined with Qubit, and library quantification was performed with the Kapa Library Quantification kit. An Illumina HiSeq 2500 was used to sequence the libraries paired-end at 2 x 150 bp. To increase sequence diversity, roughly 24-32% phiX was spiked into each library pool. As for the authors' bioinformatics: The UMI-based MiGEC pipeline processed quality-filtered reads and removed over 75% of raw TCR sequences during error correction. IMGT germline references were used for aligning VDJ genes, and each clonotype was defined as a unique CDR3 amino acid sequence together with its V-J genes. Clonal expansion, Shannon diversity, and CDR3 relatedness (CalcPairwiseDistances, ClusterSamples) were evaluated with VDJtools, and phylogenetic trees were built with CLCbio workbench. A clone was classed as expanded if it had 8 or more unique UMIs, a cutoff based on coefficient-of-variation modelling across technical triplicates. TCRdb trimmed public reads at Q25 via fastp, called clones via MiXCR and kept in-frame beta chains. Entries are consolidated by CDR3 protein sequence, retaining the most common genes and DNA. Clone size and V and J calls follow TCRdb, not the original study. Present in this sample are some 27,000 distinct CDR3 sequences, around 25% of which were seen just once. Around 27% of the sample is taken by the ten largest.

TCR libraries for sorted subsets were made from roughly 950,000 sorted CD4+ or CD8+ T cells. PBMCs were separated from peripheral blood using Ficoll-Hypaque density gradient centrifugation and then cryopreserved in liquid nitrogen. The study also sequenced paired sorted CD4+ and CD8+ subsets from healthy controls, HAM/TSP patients and MS patients. Based on the germline V gene, the CDR1 and CDR2 sequences are MNHEY and SVGAGI. The CDR3 starts with the cysteine, ends with the phenylalanine, and has 13 residues. The retained sequence is limited to the CDR3, 39 bases, with the frame set at the first base.

The chain couples TRBV6-5 to TRBJ1-1, with TRBD1 identical over 11 junction bases. The receptor was derived from a man in his forties or fifties with HTLV-1-associated myelopathy (HAM/TSP). Sequenced input: CD4+ T cells from blood. The sequenced DNA: TGTGCCAGCAGGGTCGGGACAGGGGGGCATGCAATCTTT. The translation is CASRVGTGGHAIF.